The next 32 T cell receptor beta chains were all read from a single sample in a study of blood T cell repertoires in COVID-19. Profiling relied on immunoSEQ multiplex PCR, and the TCRdb table lists in-frame clones only, not all of them. The table has under 250,000 clones, around four fifths seen once; the top ten hold approximately 8.6%. Sequencing input: peripheral blood. These TCRs come from a man aged 35 to 55 with active or convalescent COVID-19.

This chain links TRBV5-5 with TRBJ2-1, with D tentatively TRBD2 (5 bases). CDR3 size: 17 residues. Germline lookup yields CDR1 SGHKS and CDR2 YYEKEE (reference sequence). Trimming took 1 base from V and 0 from J, leaving 14 bases between them. The DNA for the CDR3 is TGTGCCAGCAGCTTGTTGAGTAGCGCCCTCTCCTACAATGAGCAGTTCTTC. Translated: CASSLLSSALSYNEQFF.

The chain carries TRBV3-1 (or the pseudogene TRBV3-2) and TRBJ2-3; 8 nucleotides align to TRBD2. In germline, CDR1 is LGHDT, CDR2 YNNKEL (reference sequence). V shed 6 bases and J 4 bases; nucleotides not matched to a gene: 6. The CDR3 extends over 14 amino acids. For the CDR3, the DNA is TGTGCCAGCAGTTTGGGACTAGGGGCAGATACGCAGTATTTT. Amino acid sequence: CASSLGLGADTQYF.

The chain uses TRBV30 and TRBJ1-4, with 8 bases matching TRBD1. From germline, CDR1 is GTSNPN and CDR2 SVGIG (reference sequence). The length of the CDR3 is 13 residues. Unmatched junction bases numbered 5, after V lost 6 bases and J lost 5 bases. The DNA of the CDR3 is TGTGCCTGCTCCCGGACAGGGAATGAAAAACTGTTTTTT. As protein: CACSRTGNEKLFF.

This chain joins TRBV2 and TRBJ1-2; TRBD1 is a possible D gene (5 bases). The CDR3 consists of 15 residues. The V end lost 6 bases, the J end lost 4 bases, and 18 bases lay between the germline ends. CDR1 and CDR2 from the germline V gene are SNHLY and FYNNEI. CDR3 protein: CASSSDSGVPYGYTF. CDR3 sequence (DNA): TGTGCCAGCAGCTCCGACTCGGGGGTCCCCTATGGCTACACCTTC.

CDR3 loop: CASSSLSGLQETQYF. The CDR3 DNA sequence: TGTGCCAGCAGCTCCCTTAGCGGACTCCAAGAGACCCAGTACTTC. The rearrangement uses TRBV7-9 and TRBJ2-5, with D tentatively TRBD2 (6 bases). This CDR3 comprises 15 residues. CDR1 and CDR2 from the germline V gene are SEHNR and FQNEAQ (reference sequence). V was shortened by 4 bases and J by 1 base, with 13 bases between the two germline ends.

The rearrangement uses TRBV28 and TRBJ1-3; TRBD1 matches 7 bases. In germline, CDR1 is MDHEN, CDR2 SYDVKM. This CDR3 is 15 amino acids long. Trimming cost V 5 bases and J 2 bases; bases outside gene matches: 6. For the CDR3, the DNA is TGTGCCAGCAGTCTCAGGGGGGCAACTGGAAACACCATATATTTT. Translating it yields CASSLRGATGNTIYF.

The chain carries TRBV5-1 and TRBJ2-2, with TRBD1 identical over 10 bases. This CDR3 region has 16 residues. V gave up 4 bases and J gave up 0 bases; unmatched junction bases: 3. Germline CDR1 SGHRS, CDR2 YFSETQ. For the CDR3, the DNA is TGCGCCAGCAGCCCGGGGACAGGGGCGAACACCGGGGAGCTGTTTTTT. Protein sequence: CASSPGTGANTGELFF.

This clone showed up just once. The CDR3 DNA follows: TGTGCCTGGGGGGACAGGGGTGCGCTGAAGACCCAGTACTTC. Its translation: CAWGDRGALKTQYF. The chain is built from TRBV30 and TRBJ2-5, with 10 bases that match TRBD1. V dropped 5 bases and J dropped 6; count of bases not matched to a gene: 9. Germline CDR1 and CDR2: GTSNPN and SVGIG (reference sequence). CDR3 size: 14 residues.

The chain employs TRBV7-2 and TRBJ1-1; 8 bases fit TRBD1. CDR1 and CDR2 (germline): SGHTA, FQGNSA. The CDR3 has 14 amino acids. The trim removed 2 bases at V and 5 bases at J, leaving 4 bases unmatched. This CDR3 is CASSLPGGWTEAFF. Written as DNA, the CDR3 is TGTGCCAGCAGCTTACCAGGGGGCTGGACTGAAGCTTTCTTT.

The chain combines TRBV28 with TRBJ1-3, with D possibly matching TRBD1 (5 bases). The V gene lost 2 bases and the J gene lost 1 base, with 12 bases spanning the gap. The CDR3 spans 16 residues. The germline V gene encodes CDR1 MDHEN and CDR2 SYDVKM. As DNA, the CDR3 is TGTGCCAGCAGTTTAAAAGGCCAGGGTTCTGGAAACACCATATATTTT. Translated, it gives CASSLKGQGSGNTIYF.

This rearrangement joins TRBV18 to TRBJ2-2, with D perhaps matching TRBD1 (5 bases). CDR1 is KGHSH, CDR2 LQKENI, per germline. The CDR3 is 14 amino acids. The V gene lost 1 base and the J gene lost 6 bases, with 9 bases spanning the gap. This CDR3 reads CASSPQQGAGELFF. CDR3 DNA sequence: TGTGCCAGCTCACCACAACAAGGGGCCGGGGAGCTGTTTTTT.

The chain carries TRBV11-1 and TRBJ2-7, with a tentative D call TRBD2 (5 bases). Trimming stripped 3 bases from V and 6 bases from J, with 9 bases between. The CDR3 runs to 12 residues. Germline CDR1 SGHAT, CDR2 FQDESV (reference sequence). The chain's CDR3 is CASSFAGGEQYF. The CDR3 DNA sequence: TGTGCCAGCAGCTTCGCGGGCGGCGAGCAGTACTTC.

This chain links TRBV5-5 with TRBJ2-2, with 11 bases lining up with TRBD2. Germline CDR1 reads SGHKS; CDR2 reads YYEKEE (reference sequence). CDR3 size: 16 residues. V gave up 4 bases and J gave up 4 bases; unmatched junction bases: 6. The CDR3 protein is CASSAGTSGTTGELFF. The CDR3 bases are TGTGCCAGCAGCGCCGGGACTAGCGGAACCACCGGGGAGCTGTTTTTT.

CDR3: CASSFASGGNTGELFF. CDR3 bases: TGTGCCAGCAGTTTCGCTAGCGGGGGGAACACCGGGGAGCTGTTTTTT. The chain uses TRBV2 and TRBJ2-2; 10 bases match TRBD2. This CDR3 comprises 16 residues. Germline assignment: CDR1 SNHLY and CDR2 FYNNEI. The ends lost 5 bases at V and 1 base at J; junction bases unmatched: 4.

The J gene is TRBJ2-1, the V gene TRBV30, with 10 bases aligning to TRBD2. The CDR3 length is 17 residues. V trimming: 2 bases; J trimming: 0 bases; junction bases outside the gene matches: 7. The V gene's germline CDR1 is GTSNPN and CDR2 SVGIG (reference sequence). CDR3 in amino acids: CAWSSGTSVSSYNEQFF. For the CDR3, the DNA is TGTGCCTGGAGTTCCGGGACTAGCGTAAGCTCCTACAATGAGCAGTTCTTC.

This rearrangement joins TRBV20-1 to TRBJ2-7; D might be TRBD2 (6 bases). The CDR3 sequence is 13 residues long. Trimming left V 3 bases short and J 3 bases short, with 12 bases between. Germline CDR1 DFQATT, CDR2 SNEGSKA (reference sequence). The CDR3 nucleotides read TGCAGTGCTAGTTTGGGGGGTCGCTACGAGCAGTACTTC. It yields the protein CSASLGGRYEQYF.

The rearrangement joins TRBV19 to TRBJ1-5; TRBD1 matches at 10 bases. This CDR3 has 18 residues. Germline trimming cut 2 bases from V and 2 bases from J; bases unmatched to any gene: 9. Germline CDR1 LNHDA, CDR2 SQIVND (reference sequence). This CDR3 is CASSIQRGQGFGNQPQHF. The CDR3 nucleotides read TGTGCCAGTAGTATACAGCGGGGACAGGGGTTCGGCAATCAGCCCCAGCATTTT.

The sample holds one count of this clone. CDR3 sequence: CASSSTSGLYNEQFF. The CDR3 DNA follows: TGTGCCAGCAGCTCAACTAGCGGTCTTTACAATGAGCAGTTCTTC. The rearrangement links TRBV7-6 to TRBJ2-1; TRBD2 agrees at 8 bases. The J segment lost 4 bases and the V segment lost 4 bases, leaving 6 bases of the junction unmatched. Germline lookup yields CDR1 SGHVS and CDR2 FNYEAQ. CDR3 length: 15 residues.

This chain links TRBV15 with TRBJ1-5, with 8 bases fitting TRBD1. The CDR3 length is 17 residues. The junction had 9 bases not matched to a gene; V was cut back by 3 bases and J by 2 bases. The germline V gene has CDR1 LNHNV and CDR2 YYDKDF (reference sequence). The CDR3, as DNA: TGTGCCACCAGCAGGAATCAGGGGGCGCAGGGCAATCAGCCCCAGCATTTT. This encodes CATSRNQGAQGNQPQHF.

The genes are TRBV15 and TRBJ1-4, with 8 bases matching TRBD1. This CDR3 is 14 amino acids long. Germline CDR1 and CDR2: LNHNV and YYDKDF (reference sequence). The ends lost 5 bases at V and 7 bases at J; junction bases unmatched: 6. The chain's CDR3 is CATSYGQGGEKLFF. The DNA for the CDR3 is TGTGCCACCAGCTATGGACAGGGCGGTGAAAAACTGTTTTTT.

The CDR3, as DNA: TGTGCCAGTCTAGATTTACTTAGGGACTTTCCCTACGAGCAGTACTTC. This gives the protein CASLDLLRDFPYEQYF. The chain links TRBV6-7 to TRBJ2-7, with a tentative D call TRBD2 (6 bases). TRBV6-7 is an open reading frame whose function is uncertain. V dropped 9 bases and J dropped 2 bases, with 23 bases sitting between them. The CDR3 consists of 16 residues.

This clone appeared a single time. The chain uses TRBV6-5 and TRBJ1-5, with 7 bases lining up with TRBD1. CDR3 length: 14 residues. The junction had 5 bases not matched to a gene; V was cut back by 5 bases and J by 4 bases. Germline values: CDR1 MNHEY, CDR2 SVGAGI. The CDR3 loop is CASSLRQGNQPQHF. As DNA, the CDR3 is TGTGCCAGCAGTCTTAGACAGGGAAATCAGCCCCAGCATTTT.

The rearrangement joins TRBV5-1 to TRBJ2-7; 8 nucleotides match TRBD1. Germline assignment: CDR1 SGHRS and CDR2 YFSETQ. V lost 3 bases to trimming and J lost 2 bases; unmatched junction nucleotides: 4. The CDR3 is 14 amino acids. The CDR3 region has the DNA TGCGCCAGCAGCTCGACAGGGGCTGCCTACGAGCAGTACTTC. It is translated as CASSSTGAAYEQYF.

This chain's CDR3 is CASSIESGGLPDTQYF. CDR3 in DNA: TGTGCCAGTAGTATAGAAAGCGGGGGGCTTCCAGATACGCAGTATTTT. The rearrangement uses TRBV19 and TRBJ2-3, with 9 bases that match TRBD2. In germline, CDR1 is LNHDA, CDR2 SQIVND (reference sequence). V lost 0 bases, J lost 4 bases, and 5 bases stayed unmatched. The length of the CDR3 is 16 residues.

The rearrangement uses TRBV11-2 and TRBJ2-5; 10 nucleotides agree with TRBD2. V was clipped by 3 bases and J by 4 bases; unmatched bases: 5. The CDR3 contains 15 residues. In germline, CDR1 is SGHAT, CDR2 FQNNGV. CDR3 nucleotides: TGTGCCAGCAGCTTTCAAGCGGGAGGGCTAGAGACCCAGTACTTC. Translating gives CASSFQAGGLETQYF.

This clone was recorded only once. The rearrangement links TRBV4-1 to TRBJ2-2; perhaps TRBD2 as D (5 bases). CDR3 length: 13 amino acids. Looked up from germline, CDR1 is MGHRA and CDR2 is YSYEKL. V gave up 3 bases and J gave up 3 bases, with 5 bases separating them. This CDR3 reads CASSQRDTGELFF. The CDR3 region has the DNA TGCGCCAGCAGCCAGAGGGACACCGGGGAGCTGTTTTTT.

The V call is TRBV5-1, the J call TRBJ2-7; 9 bases are a match to TRBD1. The germline CDR1 and CDR2 sequences are SGHRS and YFSETQ. J gave up 9 bases and V 0 bases, and 1 base lay outside the gene matches. This CDR3 has 12 residues. The CDR3 DNA reads as TGCGCCAGCAGCTTGGACAGGGGGCGGCAGTACTTC. Protein product: CASSLDRGRQYF.

The chain combines TRBV3-1 (or the pseudogene TRBV3-2) with TRBJ2-3, with 9 bases that match TRBD2. This CDR3 has 19 amino acids. CDR1 LGHDT and CDR2 YNNKEL come from the germline V gene (reference sequence). With V trimmed by 4 bases and J by 4 bases, 18 bases remained unmatched. This chain's CDR3 is CASSLSIGIAGESADTQYF. CDR3 coding DNA: TGTGCCAGCAGCCTATCTATTGGAATAGCGGGAGAAAGCGCAGATACGCAGTATTTT.

The chain joins TRBV13 to TRBJ2-1; 7 bases match TRBD2. The J segment lost 4 bases and the V segment lost 5 bases, leaving 5 bases of the junction unmatched. Germline values: CDR1 PRHDT, CDR2 FYEKMQ (reference sequence). This CDR3 spans 14 amino acids. CDR3 nucleotides: TGTGCCAGCAGCCGGCGGGAGTTTTACAATGAGCAGTTCTTC. Translating gives CASSRREFYNEQFF.

This chain links TRBV6-5 with TRBJ2-3, with a possible D match to TRBD1 (5 bases). This CDR3 spans 14 amino acids. V was trimmed by 2 bases and J by 3 bases, leaving 9 bases between them. Germline V gene data show CDR1 as MNHEY and CDR2 as SVGAGI. This chain's CDR3 is CASSYRGGTDTQYF. The CDR3 DNA follows: TGTGCCAGCAGTTACAGGGGTGGGACAGATACGCAGTATTTT.

This clone is a singleton in its sample. The chain recombines TRBV6-2 or TRBV6-3 with TRBJ2-3, with 9 bases matching TRBD2. The J segment lost 3 bases and the V segment lost 2 bases, leaving 9 bases of the junction unmatched. The CDR3 runs to 17 residues. The germline V gene has CDR1 MNHEY and CDR2 SVGEGT. The DNA of the CDR3 is TGTGCCAGCAGTTACGGCCTAGCGGGAACTATAACAGATACGCAGTATTTT. Its translation: CASSYGLAGTITDTQYF.

The chain employs TRBV7-9 and TRBJ1-4; 10 positions match TRBD1. In germline, CDR1 is SEHNR, CDR2 FQNEAQ (reference sequence). The J segment lost 4 bases and the V segment lost 4 bases, leaving 0 bases of the junction unmatched. The CDR3 has 14 amino acids. The CDR3 here is CASSWDRGNEKLFF. The CDR3 DNA follows: TGTGCCAGCAGCTGGGACAGGGGTAATGAAAAACTGTTTTTT.